These 24 T cell receptor beta chains were all obtained from the same sample, sequenced in a study of T cell repertoires in cytomegalovirus infection. Their antigens remain unidentified. Via MiXCR, TCRdb re-called the reads, giving one row per CDR3 protein. Here the sample spans some 940,000 distinct CDR3 sequences, roughly 30% being singletons. Sequenced material: cultured CD8+ T cells from PBMCs, taken from culture after CMV antigen stimulation. These receptors were collected from a human donor in good health (CMV status not recorded). Some clones in this sample may be carry-over from other donors' samples.

This chain links TRBV6-6 with TRBJ2-3, with 9 bases matching TRBD2. Trimming at V came to 1 base and at J to 0 bases, leaving 2 bases not matched to a gene. The CDR3 is 16 amino acids. Germline V gives CDR1 MNHNY, CDR2 SVGAGI (reference sequence). In DNA, the CDR3 is TGTGCCAGCAGTTACTGGGCGGGGGGGAGCACAGATACGCAGTATTTT. This translates into CASSYWAGGSTDTQYF.

This clonotype occurred a few times. The chain combines TRBV12-3 or TRBV12-4 with TRBJ1-2, with 8 bases lining up with TRBD1. This CDR3 has 14 residues. Losses at the gene ends were 6 bases for V and 5 bases for J; bases not matched to a gene: 8. Written as DNA, the CDR3 is TGTGCCAGCAGCCAGGACAGGGTGCGGTATGGCTACACCTTC. The encoded protein is CASSQDRVRYGYTF.

This clonotype appeared a few times. This chain links TRBV27 with TRBJ2-7; D may correspond to TRBD1 or TRBD2 (5 bases each). This CDR3 spans 15 amino acids. In germline, CDR1 is MNHEY, CDR2 SMNVEV (reference sequence). Trimming removed 5 bases at V and 4 bases at J, with 18 bases between. In DNA form, the CDR3 reads TGTGCCAGCAGTATAACAGGCCGAGGCGGGTACGAGCAGTACTTC. Translating gives CASSITGRGGYEQYF.

J is TRBJ2-6 and V is TRBV7-4; no firm D call. The CDR3 is made up of 16 amino acids. Looked up from germline, CDR1 is SGHVT and CDR2 is SQSDAQ. Deletions cut 7 bases from V and 3 bases from J, with 16 bases between. CDR3 residues: CASTVGPFFGANVLTF. DNA for the CDR3: TGTGCCAGCACCGTAGGTCCCTTCTTTGGGGCCAACGTCCTGACTTTC.

In this sample, this clonotype turned up once. The chain has TRBV4-2 and TRBJ2-1, with D possibly being TRBD1 (6 bases). Deletions cut 0 bases from V and 9 bases from J, with 15 bases between. Germline CDR1 is LGHNA and CDR2 is YNFKEQ. CDR3 size: 15 residues. This CDR3 reads CASSQETQGYGEQFF. CDR3 nucleotide sequence: TGTGCCAGCAGCCAAGAAACACAGGGCTACGGTGAGCAGTTCTTC.

The chain links TRBV27 to TRBJ2-2; D gene ambiguous. Germline-derived CDR1 and CDR2 are MNHEY and SMNVEV (reference sequence). The CDR3 is 16 residues long. Trimming took 3 bases from V and 6 from J, leaving 17 bases between them. The CDR3 DNA is TGTGCCAGCAGTTTGAAGGGCCTATGGATGGCCGGGGAGCTGTTTTTT. It encodes CASSLKGLWMAGELFF.

This chain joins TRBV4-1 and TRBJ1-6; 9 nucleotides align to TRBD1. The CDR3 length is 14 residues. Trimming removed 2 bases from V and 9 bases from J; junction bases left unmatched: 2. CDR1 MGHRA and CDR2 YSYEKL come from the germline V gene. DNA for the CDR3: TGCGCCAGCAGCCAACGGACAGGGGTTTCACCCCTCCACTTT. Translating gives CASSQRTGVSPLHF.

This clonotype appeared a single time. This clone may be a read error of a much larger clone one base away. CDR3: CASASLGTGRKNTEAFF. The CDR3 DNA reads as TGTGCCAGCGCTAGTTTGGGGACAGGGAGAAAGAACACTGAAGCTTTCTTT. The chain combines TRBV6-1 with TRBJ1-1; 9 positions match TRBD1. The V and J ends lost 8 bases and 1 base, in that order; junction bases with no gene match: 14. There are 17 residues in the CDR3. Germline lookup yields CDR1 MNHNS and CDR2 SASEGT.

CDR3 loop: CATSRDWASGEETQYF. The CDR3 region has the DNA TGTGCCACCAGCAGAGATTGGGCCTCGGGGGAAGAGACCCAGTACTTC. The chain has TRBV15 and TRBJ2-5; perhaps TRBD2 as D (6 bases). CDR1 and CDR2 from the germline V gene are LNHNV and YYDKDF (reference sequence). This CDR3 region has 16 residues. Between the trimmed V and J ends, which lost 0 bases and 3 bases, there was a span of 14 bases.

The chain carries TRBV5-4 and TRBJ1-2; D uncertain. Trimming stripped 7 bases from V and 4 bases from J, with 11 bases between. The CDR3 length is 12 residues. From germline, CDR1 is SGHNT and CDR2 YYREEE (reference sequence). CDR3 coding DNA: TGTGCCAGCCCCCATGGTGGCTATGGCTACACCTTC. Its protein is CASPHGGYGYTF. Combining the CDR3 with reference TRBV5-4 and TRBJ1-2 gives the whole variable domain ETGVTQSPTHLIKTRGQQVTLRCSSQSGHNTVSWYQQALGQGPQFIFQYYREEENGRGNFPPRFSGLQFPNYSSELNVNALELDDSALYLCASPHGGYGYTFGSGTRLTVV.

This clonotype was seen at least ten times. The chain is built from TRBV7-8 and TRBJ2-1, with D tentatively TRBD1 or TRBD2 (7 bases each). V was clipped by 5 bases and J by 3 bases, with 17 bases between them. The CDR3 extends over 16 amino acids. Germline CDR1 and CDR2: SGHVS and FQNEAQ. CDR3 nucleotides: TGTGCCAGCAGCATACACAGGGGAGGGGTCTACAATGAGCAGTTCTTC. This sequence encodes CASSIHRGGVYNEQFF.

The rearrangement links TRBV2 to TRBJ2-2; no clear D gene. Trimming removed 9 bases from V and 3 bases from J, with 11 bases in between. Germline V gene data show CDR1 as SNHLY and CDR2 as FYNNEI. The CDR3 extends over 13 amino acids. The CDR3 sequence: CASRGSYTGELFF. The CDR3 bases are TGTGCCAGTCGTGGCAGCTACACCGGGGAGCTGTTTTTT.

The V call is TRBV15, the J call TRBJ2-5; 10 nucleotides align to TRBD1. Looked up from germline, CDR1 is LNHNV and CDR2 is YYDKDF (reference sequence). The V segment lost 0 bases and the J segment 9 bases; nucleotides outside the gene matches: 7. The CDR3 has 15 amino acids. CDR3 residues: CATSRDKGQGLSQYF. CDR3 in DNA: TGTGCCACCAGCAGAGATAAGGGACAGGGGCTTTCCCAGTACTTC.

This clonotype was seen only a few times. J is TRBJ2-7 and V is TRBV28; D uncertain. CDR3 length: 12 amino acids. Trimming cost V 6 bases and J 1 base, with 7 bases left between them. Germline CDR1 and CDR2: MDHEN and SYDVKM. As DNA, the CDR3 is TGTGCCAGCAGCCATTATTCCTACGAGCAGTACGTC. Its protein is CASSHYSYEQYV.

This clonotype was counted between two and nine times. At one of its ends the junction is not consistent with the germline gene, which may arise from a read error. The chain has TRBV7-6 and TRBJ2-2; D gene uncertain. CDR1 and CDR2 (germline): SGHVS, FNYEAQ. The length of the CDR3 is 12 residues. CDR3 nucleotide sequence: TGTGCTAGCAGCCGGGTCGAGGGGGAGCTGTTTTTT. Translating it yields CASSRVEGELFF.

This clonotype was seen a single time. The chain has TRBV11-2 and TRBJ2-7, with a tentative D call TRBD1 (6 bases). Germline CDR1 is SGHAT and CDR2 is FQNNGV. CDR3 length equals 14 residues. V was shortened by 3 bases and J by 4 bases, with 13 bases between the two germline ends. Here the CDR3 reads CASSFLPDRYEQYV. The CDR3 coding sequence is TGTGCCAGCAGCTTTCTCCCTGACAGGTACGAGCAGTACGTC.

The chain carries TRBV10-3 and TRBJ1-1, with TRBD1 identical over 11 bases. J gave up 2 bases and V 6 bases, and 8 bases lay outside the gene matches. Germline CDR1 is ENHRY and CDR2 is SYGVKD. The CDR3 loop spans 16 amino acids. The CDR3: CAISAGTGGRNTEAFF. The CDR3 region has the DNA TGTGCCATCAGCGCCGGGACAGGGGGTAGAAACACTGAAGCTTTCTTT.

This clonotype was recorded at least ten times. V usage is TRBV7-9 and J usage is TRBJ2-1; D is perhaps TRBD1 or TRBD2 (6 bases each). The length of the CDR3 is 18 residues. Trimming left V 5 bases short and J 2 bases short, with 22 bases between. Germline V gene data show CDR1 as SEHNR and CDR2 as FQNEAQ (reference sequence). CDR3 sequence: CASSGGRKTGGPYNEQFF. CDR3 coding DNA: TGTGCCAGCAGCGGGGGGCGCAAAACCGGGGGCCCCTACAATGAGCAGTTCTTC.

As to this clonotype: At one end the junction does not follow the germline gene, possibly because of a read error. The chain joins TRBV7-9 to TRBJ1-1; no clear D. The CDR3 spans 14 residues. Germline CDR1 and CDR2: SEHNR and FQNEAQ (reference sequence). The CDR3 reads CVSSTWEGITEAFF. CDR3 nucleotide sequence: TGTGTCAGCAGCACGTGGGAGGGAATCACTGAAGCTTTCTTT.

The gene calls are TRBV19 and TRBJ1-1; D unclear. CDR3 length: 13 amino acids. Germline values: CDR1 LNHDA, CDR2 SQIVND (reference sequence). Trimming took 2 bases from V and 0 from J, leaving 4 bases between them. The CDR3 bases are TGTGCCAGTAGTATATACGTGAACACTGAAGCTTTCTTT. Translating gives CASSIYVNTEAFF.

A note on this clonotype: A read error is possible here, since a much larger clone lies one base away. The rearrangement uses TRBV12-5 and TRBJ1-5; 8 nucleotides agree with TRBD1. With V trimmed by 5 bases and J by 0 bases, 12 bases remained unmatched. The CDR3 is 18 amino acids. Germline CDR1 reads LGHNT; CDR2 reads FRNRAP. In nucleotides, the CDR3 is TGTGCTAGTGGTCGAATAGGACAGGGTGAAGATAGCAATCAGCCCCAGCATTTT. It yields the protein CASGRIGQGEDSNQPQHF.

The chain carries TRBV15 and TRBJ1-5, with no clear D. The germline CDR1 and CDR2 sequences are LNHNV and YYDKDF (reference sequence). V was cut by 4 bases and J by 3 bases, with 22 bases left in between. This CDR3 spans 18 amino acids. This chain's CDR3 is CATSTDLDLGLFNQPQHF. The CDR3 DNA sequence: TGTGCCACCAGCACAGACCTAGATTTAGGCCTTTTCAATCAGCCCCAGCATTTT.

Turning to this clonotype: Sequence at one end of the junction differs from germline and may be a read error. The CDR3 DNA reads TGTGCCAGCAGCTCAACAGGGGCCACAGATATGCAGTATTTT. This gives the protein CASSSTGATDMQYF. The chain recombines TRBV7-6 with TRBJ2-3; 7 nucleotides line up with TRBD1. Germline loops: CDR1 SGHVS, CDR2 FNYEAQ. The CDR3 contains 14 residues.

V usage is TRBV2 and J usage is TRBJ1-1, with a weak D call TRBD1 (5 bases). The V end lost 7 bases, the J end lost 2 bases, and 8 bases lay between the germline ends. The V gene's germline CDR1 is SNHLY and CDR2 FYNNEI. The CDR3 extends over 12 amino acids. The CDR3 DNA follows: TGTGCCAGCATACGGGACAACACTGAAGCTTTCTTT. It codes for CASIRDNTEAFF.